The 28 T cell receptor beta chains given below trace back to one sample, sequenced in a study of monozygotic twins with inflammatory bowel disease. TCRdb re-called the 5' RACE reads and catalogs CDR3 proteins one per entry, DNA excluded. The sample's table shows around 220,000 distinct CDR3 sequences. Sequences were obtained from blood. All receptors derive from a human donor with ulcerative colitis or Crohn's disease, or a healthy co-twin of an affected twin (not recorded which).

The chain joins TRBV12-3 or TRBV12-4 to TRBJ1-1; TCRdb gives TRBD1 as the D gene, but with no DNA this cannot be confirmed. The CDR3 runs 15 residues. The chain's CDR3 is CASRVGGRRNTEAFF.

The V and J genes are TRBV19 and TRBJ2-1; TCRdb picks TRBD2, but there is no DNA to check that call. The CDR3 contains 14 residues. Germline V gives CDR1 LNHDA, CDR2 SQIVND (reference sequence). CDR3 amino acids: CASSIWLWGEEQFF.

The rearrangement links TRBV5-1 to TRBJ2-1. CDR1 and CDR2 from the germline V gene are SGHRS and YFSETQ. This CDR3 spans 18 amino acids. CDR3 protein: CASSLEVSSGRPYNEQFF.

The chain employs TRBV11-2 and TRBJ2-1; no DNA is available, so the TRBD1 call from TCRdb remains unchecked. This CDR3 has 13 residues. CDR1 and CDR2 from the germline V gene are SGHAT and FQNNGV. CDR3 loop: CASSSQGAGEQFF.

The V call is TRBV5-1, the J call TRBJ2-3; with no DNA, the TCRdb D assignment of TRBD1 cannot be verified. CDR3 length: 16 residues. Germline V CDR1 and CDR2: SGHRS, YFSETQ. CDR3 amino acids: CASSSTQGSRTDTQYF.

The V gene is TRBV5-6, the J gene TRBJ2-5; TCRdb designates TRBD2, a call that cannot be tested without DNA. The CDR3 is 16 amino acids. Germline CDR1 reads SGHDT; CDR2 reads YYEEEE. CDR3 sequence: CASSQSRGRASKTQYF.

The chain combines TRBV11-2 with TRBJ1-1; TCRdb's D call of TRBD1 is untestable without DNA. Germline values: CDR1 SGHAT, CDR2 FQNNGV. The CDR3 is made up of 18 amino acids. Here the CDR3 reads CASSLVPPFDSQNTEAFF.

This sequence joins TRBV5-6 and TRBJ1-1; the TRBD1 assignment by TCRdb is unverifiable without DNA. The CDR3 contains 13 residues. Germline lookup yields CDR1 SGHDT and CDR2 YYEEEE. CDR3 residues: CASTLGGGSGAFF.

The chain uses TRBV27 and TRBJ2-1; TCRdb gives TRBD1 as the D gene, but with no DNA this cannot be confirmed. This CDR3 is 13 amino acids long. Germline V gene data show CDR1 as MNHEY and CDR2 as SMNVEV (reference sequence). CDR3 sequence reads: CASNPFGYNEQFF.

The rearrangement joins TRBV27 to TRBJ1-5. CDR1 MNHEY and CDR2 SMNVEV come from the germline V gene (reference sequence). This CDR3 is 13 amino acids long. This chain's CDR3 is CASSLSRDQPQHF.

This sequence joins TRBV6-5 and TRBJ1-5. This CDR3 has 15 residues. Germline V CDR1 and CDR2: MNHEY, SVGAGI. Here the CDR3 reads CASSYADLSNQPQHF.

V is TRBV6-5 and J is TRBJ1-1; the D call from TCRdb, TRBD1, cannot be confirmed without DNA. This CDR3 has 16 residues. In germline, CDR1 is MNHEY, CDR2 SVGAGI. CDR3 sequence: CASSSLAQGSGTEAFF.

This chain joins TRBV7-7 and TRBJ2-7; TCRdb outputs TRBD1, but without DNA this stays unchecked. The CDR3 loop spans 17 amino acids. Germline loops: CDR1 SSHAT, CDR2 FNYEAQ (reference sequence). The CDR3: CASSPSRDRGPDYEQYF. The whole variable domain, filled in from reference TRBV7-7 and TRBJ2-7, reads GAGVSQSPRYKVTKRGQDVTLRCDPISSHATLYWYQQALGQGPEFLTYFNYEAQPDKSGLPSDRFSAERPEGSISTLTIQRTEQRDSAMYRCASSPSRDRGPDYEQYFGPGTRLTVT.

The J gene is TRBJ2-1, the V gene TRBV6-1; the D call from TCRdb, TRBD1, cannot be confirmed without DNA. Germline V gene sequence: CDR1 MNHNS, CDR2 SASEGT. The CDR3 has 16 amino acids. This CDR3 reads CASSGGTVTSYNEQFF.

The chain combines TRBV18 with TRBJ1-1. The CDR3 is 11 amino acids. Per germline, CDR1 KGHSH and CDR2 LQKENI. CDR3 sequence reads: CASSAMAEAFF.

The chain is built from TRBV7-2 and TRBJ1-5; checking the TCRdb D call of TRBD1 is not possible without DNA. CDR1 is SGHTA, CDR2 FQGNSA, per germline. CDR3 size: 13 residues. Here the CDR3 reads CASSTQVNQPQHF.

The CDR3: CASSLGGAGAKNIQYF. This rearrangement joins TRBV5-4 to TRBJ2-4; with no DNA, the TCRdb D assignment of TRBD1 cannot be verified. Germline values: CDR1 SGHNT, CDR2 YYREEE (reference sequence). The CDR3 is 16 residues long.

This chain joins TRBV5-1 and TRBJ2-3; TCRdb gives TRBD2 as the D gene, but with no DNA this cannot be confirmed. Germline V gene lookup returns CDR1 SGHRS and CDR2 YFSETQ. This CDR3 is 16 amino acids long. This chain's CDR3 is CASTLVGSGATDTQYF. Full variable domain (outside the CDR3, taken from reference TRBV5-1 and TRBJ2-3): KAGVTQTPRYLIKTRGQQVTLSCSPISGHRSVSWYQQTPGQGLQFLFEYFSETQRNKGNFPGRFSGRQFSNSRSEMNVSTLELGDSALYLCASTLVGSGATDTQYFGPGTRLTVL.

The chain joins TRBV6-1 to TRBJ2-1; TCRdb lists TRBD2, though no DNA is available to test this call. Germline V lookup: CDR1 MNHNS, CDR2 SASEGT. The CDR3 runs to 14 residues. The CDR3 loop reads CASTRLAGDRSEFF.

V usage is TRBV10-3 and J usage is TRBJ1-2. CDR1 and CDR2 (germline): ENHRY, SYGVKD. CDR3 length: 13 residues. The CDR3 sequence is CAISESWPSGYTF.

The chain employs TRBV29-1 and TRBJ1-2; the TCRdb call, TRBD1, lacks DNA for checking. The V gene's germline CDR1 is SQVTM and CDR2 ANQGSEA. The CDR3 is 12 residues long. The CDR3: CSVKEAGDGYTF.

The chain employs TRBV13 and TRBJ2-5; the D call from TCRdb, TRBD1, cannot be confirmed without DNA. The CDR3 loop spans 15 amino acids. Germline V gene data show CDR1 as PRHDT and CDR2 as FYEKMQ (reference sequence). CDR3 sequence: CASSSGQLPQETQYF.

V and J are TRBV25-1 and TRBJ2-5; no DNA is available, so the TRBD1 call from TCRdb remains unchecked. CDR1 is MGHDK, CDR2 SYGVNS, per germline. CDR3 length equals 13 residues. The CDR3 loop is CASSYRATETQYF. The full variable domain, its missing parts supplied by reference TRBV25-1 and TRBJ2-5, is EADIYQTPRYLVIGTGKKITLECSQTMGHDKMYWYQQDPGMELHLIHYSYGVNSTEKGDLSSESTVSRIRTEHFPLTLESARPSHTSQYLCASSYRATETQYFGPGTRLLVL.

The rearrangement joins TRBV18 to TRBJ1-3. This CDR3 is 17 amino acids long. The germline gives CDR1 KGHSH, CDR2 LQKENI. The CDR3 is CASSEYTGGDSGNTIYF.

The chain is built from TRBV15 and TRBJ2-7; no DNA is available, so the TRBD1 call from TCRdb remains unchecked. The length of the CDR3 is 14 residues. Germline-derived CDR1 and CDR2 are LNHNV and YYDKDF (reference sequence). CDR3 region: CATGGDRGVHEQYF.

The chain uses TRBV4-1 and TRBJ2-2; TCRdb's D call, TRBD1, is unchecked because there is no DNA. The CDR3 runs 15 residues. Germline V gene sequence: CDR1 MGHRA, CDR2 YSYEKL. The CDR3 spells CASSWGTQNTGELFF.

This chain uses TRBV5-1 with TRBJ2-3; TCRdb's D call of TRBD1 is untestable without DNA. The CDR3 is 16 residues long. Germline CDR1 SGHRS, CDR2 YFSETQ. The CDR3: CASSLGAGPSTDTQYF. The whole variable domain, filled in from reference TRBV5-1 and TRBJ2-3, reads KAGVTQTPRYLIKTRGQQVTLSCSPISGHRSVSWYQQTPGQGLQFLFEYFSETQRNKGNFPGRFSGRQFSNSRSEMNVSTLELGDSALYLCASSLGAGPSTDTQYFGPGTRLTVL.

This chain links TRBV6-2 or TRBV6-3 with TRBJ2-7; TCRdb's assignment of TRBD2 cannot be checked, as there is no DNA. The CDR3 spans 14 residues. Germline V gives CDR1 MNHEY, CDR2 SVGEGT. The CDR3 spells CASSFELVSYEQYF.